This T cell receptor beta chain derives from a study of identifying expanded T cells in peripheral blood (dated by TCRdb to the late 2010s). About the full investigation: Technical replicates were generated by sequencing separate aliquots of the same genomic DNA pool, and four replicates were compared pairwise. What the research found in general, with its limitations: The binomial model flagged roughly 1.3 differentially abundant clones between technical replicates but about 16 over around two weeks and 19 over around 4 weeks. It was expected by the authors that biological variance in healthy repertoires might increase further over much longer intervals, such as months to years. For all healthy donors, the variance in clone template counts between roughly 2-week samples rose significantly as total template count increased. Across all healthy-donor time intervals, the beta-binomial model significantly lowered both the number of clones called differentially abundant and the false-positive rate.

TCRbeta CDR3 regions were profiled with the immunoSEQ Assay using bias-controlled multiplex PCR amplification of genomic DNA. The original methods were these. The absolute abundance of each unique TCRbeta CDR3 region was quantified after sequences were collapsed and filtered. Differential abundance was tested with two models: a binomial (Fisher-equivalent) model and a beta-binomial model that adds time-dependent variance fitted from healthy donors. Clones with fewer than 5 combined templates were removed, and differential abundance was called for clones with a Benjamini-Hochberg FDR below 0.01. Using the form v = (b*log(k)+a)^2, the beta-binomial variance was modeled as a function of the total template count across the two samples. TCRdb obtained this table from immuneACCESS and retained in-frame rearrangements with V and J assigned. These tables miss some clones; where compared with another copy, unresolved V genes account for less than half of the shortfall, and the remainder is unexplained. That table gives V, J and clone size, and the DNA gave D and trimming. In all, the sample holds tens of thousands of clones, and over 80% of those were seen once. Together, the top ten hold 15% to 20% of the sample.

Sequences MNHEY (CDR1) and SVGAGI (CDR2) are obtained from the germline V gene. V ends up 3 bases short and J 7 bases short, with an unmatched junction base count of 6. The CDR3 numbers 15 residues from cysteine through phenylalanine. CDR3 DNA only is kept here, 45 bases in frame from base 1. During the collection period, no immune events, such as infections, were documented for the healthy donors. Healthy-donor blood repertoires served as a training cohort to calibrate time-dependent variance in a beta-binomial model of T-cell clone differential abundance. The training cohort was composed of roughly ten healthy donors, 3 female and 7 male. An age range of roughly 25 to 65 years, with an average of approximately 43 years, was recorded for the donors. Whole blood was collected from each healthy donor at three time points spaced about 14 days apart and obtained from a commercial supplier. Genomic DNA was extracted from unsorted whole blood for immunosequencing.

Points on this clone: Its cognate antigen has yet to be identified. Nothing much larger sits one base from this clone, and base qualities are not available.

The sequence was collected from a person aged 18 to 75 in good health. The sequence joins TRBV6-5 to TRBJ2-1, and TRBD2 aligns with 10 junction nucleotides. The sample taken for sequencing was blood. The nucleotides read TGTGCCAGCAGTTATAATAGCGGGAGGCGAAATGAGCAGTTCTTC. This encodes CASSYNSGRRNEQFF.